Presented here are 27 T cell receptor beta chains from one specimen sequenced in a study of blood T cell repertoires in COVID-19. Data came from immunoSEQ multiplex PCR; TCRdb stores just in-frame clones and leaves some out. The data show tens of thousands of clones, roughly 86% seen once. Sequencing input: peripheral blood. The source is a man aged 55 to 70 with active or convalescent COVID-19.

The CDR3 loop is CASSPRGGGTNTGELFF. In DNA form, the CDR3 reads TGTGCCAGCAGCCCTCGCGGCGGGGGGACAAACACCGGGGAGCTGTTTTTT. This chain links TRBV9 with TRBJ2-2, with 8 bases matching TRBD2. The J segment lost 2 bases and the V segment lost 4 bases, leaving 10 bases of the junction unmatched. Per the germline V gene, CDR1 is SGDLS and CDR2 is YYNGEE. CDR3 length: 17 amino acids.

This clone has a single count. CDR3 in amino acids: CASSFIFKGQMEKLFF. CDR3 nucleotide sequence: TGTGCCAGCAGCTTTATTTTTAAGGGACAAATGGAAAAACTGTTTTTT. This sequence joins TRBV11-2 and TRBJ1-4; TRBD1 is a possible D gene (6 bases). From germline, CDR1 is SGHAT and CDR2 FQNNGV. The V and J ends lost 3 bases and 8 bases respectively, with 19 bases between them. The CDR3 length is 16 residues.

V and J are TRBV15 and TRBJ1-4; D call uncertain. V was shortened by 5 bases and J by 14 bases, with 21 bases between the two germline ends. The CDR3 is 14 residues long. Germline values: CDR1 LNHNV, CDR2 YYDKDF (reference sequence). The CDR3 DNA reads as TGTGCCACCAGCCAAAATCAAGCGGGCCTTCGGCTGTTTTTT. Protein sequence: CATSQNQAGLRLFF.

The CDR3 sequence is CASRWQGQNTEAFF. In DNA form, the CDR3 reads TGCGCCAGCAGGTGGCAGGGGCAGAACACTGAAGCTTTCTTT. This chain links TRBV5-1 with TRBJ1-1, with a possible D match to TRBD1 (6 bases). The length of the CDR3 is 14 residues. Between the trimmed V and J ends, which lost 5 bases and 1 base, there was a span of 12 bases. From germline, CDR1 is SGHRS and CDR2 YFSETQ.

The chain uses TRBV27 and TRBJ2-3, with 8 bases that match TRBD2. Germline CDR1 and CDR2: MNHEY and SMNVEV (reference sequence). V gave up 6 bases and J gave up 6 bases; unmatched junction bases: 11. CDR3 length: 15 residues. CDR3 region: CASSRGGSLGDTQYF. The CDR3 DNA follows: TGTGCCAGCAGCCGGGGGGGCTCCCTGGGTGATACGCAGTATTTT.

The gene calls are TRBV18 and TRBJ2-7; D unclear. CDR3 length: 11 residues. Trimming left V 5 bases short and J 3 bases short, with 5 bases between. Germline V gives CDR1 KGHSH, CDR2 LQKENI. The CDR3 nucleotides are TGTGCCAGCTCATTAGACTACGAGCAGTACTTC. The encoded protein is CASSLDYEQYF.

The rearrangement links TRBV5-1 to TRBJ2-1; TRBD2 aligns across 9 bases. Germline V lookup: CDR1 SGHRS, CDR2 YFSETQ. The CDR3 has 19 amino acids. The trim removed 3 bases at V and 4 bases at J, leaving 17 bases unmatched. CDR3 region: CASSSMWVAGALGYNEQFF. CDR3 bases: TGCGCCAGCAGCTCCATGTGGGTAGCGGGGGCCCTCGGTTACAATGAGCAGTTCTTC.

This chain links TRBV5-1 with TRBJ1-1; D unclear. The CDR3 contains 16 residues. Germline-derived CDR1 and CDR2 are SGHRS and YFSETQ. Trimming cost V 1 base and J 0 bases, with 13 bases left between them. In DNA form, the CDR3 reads TGCGCCAGCAGCTTGTCAGGTATGAGGGTGAACACTGAAGCTTTCTTT. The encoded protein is CASSLSGMRVNTEAFF.

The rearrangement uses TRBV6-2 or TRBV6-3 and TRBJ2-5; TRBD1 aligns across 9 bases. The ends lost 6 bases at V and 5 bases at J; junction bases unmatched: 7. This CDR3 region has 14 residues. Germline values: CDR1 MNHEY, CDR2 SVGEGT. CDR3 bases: TGTGCCAGCAGCCGACAGGGGGGTGTCGAGACCCAGTACTTC. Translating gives CASSRQGGVETQYF.

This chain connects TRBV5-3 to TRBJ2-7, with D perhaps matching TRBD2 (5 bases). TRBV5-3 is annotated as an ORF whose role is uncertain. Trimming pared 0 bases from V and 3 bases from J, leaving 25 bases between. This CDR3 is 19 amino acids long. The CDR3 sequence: CARSLVPGKHLRRVYEQYF. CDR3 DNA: TGTGCCAGAAGCTTGGTACCCGGGAAACACCTCCGTCGAGTCTACGAGCAGTACTTC.

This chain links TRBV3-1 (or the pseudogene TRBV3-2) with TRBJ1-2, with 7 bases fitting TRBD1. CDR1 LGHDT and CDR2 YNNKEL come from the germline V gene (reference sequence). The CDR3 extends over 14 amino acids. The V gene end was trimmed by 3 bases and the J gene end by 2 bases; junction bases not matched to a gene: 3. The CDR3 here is CASSQNRGNYGYTF. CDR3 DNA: TGTGCCAGCAGCCAGAACAGGGGAAACTATGGCTACACCTTC.

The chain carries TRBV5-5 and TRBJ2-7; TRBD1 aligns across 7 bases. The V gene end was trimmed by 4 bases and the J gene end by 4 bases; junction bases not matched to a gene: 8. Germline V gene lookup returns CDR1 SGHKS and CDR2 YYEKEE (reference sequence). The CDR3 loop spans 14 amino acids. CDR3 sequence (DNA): TGTGCCAGCAGCGCCACTCCGGGACAGTACGAGCAGTACTTC. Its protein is CASSATPGQYEQYF.

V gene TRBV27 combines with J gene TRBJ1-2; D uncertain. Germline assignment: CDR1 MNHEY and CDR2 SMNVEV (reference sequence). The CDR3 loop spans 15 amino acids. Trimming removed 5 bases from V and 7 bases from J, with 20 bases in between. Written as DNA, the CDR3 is TGTGCCAGCAGTAATCCCCGACGGGGAGGATCTGGCTACACCTTC. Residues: CASSNPRRGGSGYTF.

The DNA for the CDR3 is TGTGCCAGCAGCCAAGATCCCGGGACAGTGAACACTGAAGCTTTCTTT. It codes for CASSQDPGTVNTEAFF. V gene TRBV3-1 (or the pseudogene TRBV3-2) combines with J gene TRBJ1-1, with 7 bases aligning to TRBD1. Trimming removed 0 bases from V and 0 bases from J; junction bases left unmatched: 4. Germline CDR1 is LGHDT and CDR2 is YNNKEL (reference sequence). This CDR3 has 16 residues.

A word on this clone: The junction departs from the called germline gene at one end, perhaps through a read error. CDR3 sequence reads: CASRPPGQGRKLLF. CDR3 DNA: TGTGCCAGCAGGCCCCCGGGACAGGGGCGAAAACTCTTATTT. The V gene is TRBV6-5, the J gene TRBJ1-4; 10 positions agree with TRBD1. CDR1 is MNHEY and CDR2 is SVGAGI in the germline V gene. CDR3 length: 14 amino acids.

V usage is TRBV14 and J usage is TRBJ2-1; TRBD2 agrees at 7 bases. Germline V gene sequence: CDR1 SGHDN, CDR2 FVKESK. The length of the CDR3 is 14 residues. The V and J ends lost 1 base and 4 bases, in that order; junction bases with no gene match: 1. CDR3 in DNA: TGTGCCAGCAGCCAAGCTAGCGGTTACAATGAGCAGTTCTTC. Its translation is CASSQASGYNEQFF.

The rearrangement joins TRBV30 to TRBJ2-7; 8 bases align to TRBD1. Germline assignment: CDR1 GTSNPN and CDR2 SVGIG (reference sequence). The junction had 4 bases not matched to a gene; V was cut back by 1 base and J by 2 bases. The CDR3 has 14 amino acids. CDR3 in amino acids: CAWSAGGLTYEQYF. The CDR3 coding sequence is TGTGCCTGGAGTGCAGGGGGCTTGACCTACGAGCAGTACTTC.

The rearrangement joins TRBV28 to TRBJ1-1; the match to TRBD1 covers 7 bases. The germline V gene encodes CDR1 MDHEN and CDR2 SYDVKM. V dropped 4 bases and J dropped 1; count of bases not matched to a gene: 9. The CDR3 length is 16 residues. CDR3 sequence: CASSSGLRGENTEAFF. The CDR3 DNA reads TGTGCCAGCAGTTCAGGACTCAGGGGGGAGAACACTGAAGCTTTCTTT.

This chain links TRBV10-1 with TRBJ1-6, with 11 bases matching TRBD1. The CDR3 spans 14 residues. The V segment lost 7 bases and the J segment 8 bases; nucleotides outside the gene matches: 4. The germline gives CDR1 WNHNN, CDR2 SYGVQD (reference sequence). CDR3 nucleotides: TGCGCCAGCATCGGACAGGGGGCAGATTCACCCCTCCACTTT. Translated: CASIGQGADSPLHF.

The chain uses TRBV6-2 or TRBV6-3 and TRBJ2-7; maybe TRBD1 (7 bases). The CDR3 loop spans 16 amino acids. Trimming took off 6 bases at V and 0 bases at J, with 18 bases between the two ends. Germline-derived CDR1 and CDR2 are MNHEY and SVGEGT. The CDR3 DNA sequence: TGTGCCAGCAGCCCCGGGGGACAGCTTAGCTCCTACGAGCAGTACTTC. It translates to CASSPGGQLSSYEQYF.

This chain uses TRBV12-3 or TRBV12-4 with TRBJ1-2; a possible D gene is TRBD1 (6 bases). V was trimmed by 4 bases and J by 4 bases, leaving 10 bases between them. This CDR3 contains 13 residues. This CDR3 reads CASSYRTAYGYTF. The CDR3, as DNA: TGTGCCAGCAGTTACAGGACAGCCTATGGCTACACCTTC.

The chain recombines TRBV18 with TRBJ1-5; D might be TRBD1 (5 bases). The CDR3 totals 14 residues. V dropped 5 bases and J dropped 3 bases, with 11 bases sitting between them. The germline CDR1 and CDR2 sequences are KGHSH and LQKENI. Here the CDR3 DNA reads TGTGCCAGCTCAAAGACAGTTCTCAATCAGCCCCAGCATTTT. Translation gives CASSKTVLNQPQHF.

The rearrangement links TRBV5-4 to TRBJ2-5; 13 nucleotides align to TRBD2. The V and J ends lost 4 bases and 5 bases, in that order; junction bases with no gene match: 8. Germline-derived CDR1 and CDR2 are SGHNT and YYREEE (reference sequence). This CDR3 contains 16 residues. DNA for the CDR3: TGTGCCAGCAGCCCAGGACTAGCGGGGGACCGGGAGACCCAGTACTTC. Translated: CASSPGLAGDRETQYF.

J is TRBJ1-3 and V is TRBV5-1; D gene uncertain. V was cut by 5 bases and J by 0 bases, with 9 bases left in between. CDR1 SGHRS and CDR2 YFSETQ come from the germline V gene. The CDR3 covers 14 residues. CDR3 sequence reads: CASSMEGSGNTIYF. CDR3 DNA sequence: TGCGCCAGCAGTATGGAGGGCTCTGGAAACACCATATATTTT.

The CDR3 sequence is CASSPGLNNEQFF. CDR3 nucleotides: TGCGCCAGCAGCCCCGGACTCAACAATGAGCAGTTCTTC. The chain recombines TRBV5-1 with TRBJ2-1; D might be TRBD2 (5 bases). V was clipped by 4 bases and J by 5 bases, with 10 bases between them. Germline V gene sequence: CDR1 SGHRS, CDR2 YFSETQ. The CDR3 runs to 13 residues.

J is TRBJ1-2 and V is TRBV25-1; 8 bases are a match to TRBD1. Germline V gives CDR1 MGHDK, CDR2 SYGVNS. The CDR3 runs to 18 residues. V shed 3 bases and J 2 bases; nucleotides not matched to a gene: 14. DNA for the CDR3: TGTGCCAGCAGTGAGGCCGACGGAAACAGGGGGGTAAACTATGGCTACACCTTC. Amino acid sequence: CASSEADGNRGVNYGYTF.

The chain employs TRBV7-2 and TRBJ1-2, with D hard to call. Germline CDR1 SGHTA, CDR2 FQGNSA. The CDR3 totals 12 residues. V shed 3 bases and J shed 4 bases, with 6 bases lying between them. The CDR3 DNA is TGTGCCAGCAGCTTGGAGACCTATGGCTACACCTTC. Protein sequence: CASSLETYGYTF.